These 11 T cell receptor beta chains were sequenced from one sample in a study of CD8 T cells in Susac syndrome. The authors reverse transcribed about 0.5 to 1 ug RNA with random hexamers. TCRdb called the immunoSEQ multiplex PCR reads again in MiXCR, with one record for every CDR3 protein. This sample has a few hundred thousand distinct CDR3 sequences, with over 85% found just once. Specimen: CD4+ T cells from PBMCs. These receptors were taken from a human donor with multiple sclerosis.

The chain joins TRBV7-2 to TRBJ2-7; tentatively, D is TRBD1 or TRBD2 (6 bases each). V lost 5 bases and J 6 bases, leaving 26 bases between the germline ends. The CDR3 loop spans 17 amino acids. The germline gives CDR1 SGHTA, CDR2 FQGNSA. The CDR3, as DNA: TGTGCCAGCAGCCCTAGTGGGCGGGGACCCCGAGGGGGCGAGCAGTACTTC. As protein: CASSPSGRGPRGGEQYF.

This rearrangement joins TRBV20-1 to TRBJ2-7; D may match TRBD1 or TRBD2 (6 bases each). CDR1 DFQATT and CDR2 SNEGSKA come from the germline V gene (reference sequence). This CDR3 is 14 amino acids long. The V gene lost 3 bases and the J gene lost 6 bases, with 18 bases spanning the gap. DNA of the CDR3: TGCAGTGCTAGCGTGGGGGGCGTCCGGGGCGAGCAGTACTTC. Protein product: CSASVGGVRGEQYF.

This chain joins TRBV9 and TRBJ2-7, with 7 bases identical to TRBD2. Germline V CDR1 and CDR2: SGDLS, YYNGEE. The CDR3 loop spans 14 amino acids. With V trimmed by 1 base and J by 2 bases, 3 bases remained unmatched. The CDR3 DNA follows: TGTGCCAGCAGCGTACTAGCGGAAACCTACGAGCAGTACTTC. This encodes CASSVLAETYEQYF.

DNA of the CDR3: TGTGCCAGCAGCCCCGGGACTAGCGGGAGGGGATCGAACACCGGGGAGCTGTTTTTT. Its protein product is CASSPGTSGRGSNTGELFF. The V call is TRBV3-1, the J call TRBJ2-2; 16 bases map to TRBD2. CDR1 and CDR2 (germline): LGHDT, YNNKEL (reference sequence). V lost 4 bases, J lost 0 bases, and 5 bases stayed unmatched. The CDR3 length is 19 residues. Variable domain in full (rest from reference TRBV3-1 and TRBJ2-2): DTAVSQTPKYLVTQMGNDKSIKCEQNLGHDTMYWYKQDSKKFLKIMFSYNNKELIINETVPNRFSPKSPDKAHLNLHINSLELGDSAVYFCASSPGTSGRGSNTGELFFGEGSRLTVL.

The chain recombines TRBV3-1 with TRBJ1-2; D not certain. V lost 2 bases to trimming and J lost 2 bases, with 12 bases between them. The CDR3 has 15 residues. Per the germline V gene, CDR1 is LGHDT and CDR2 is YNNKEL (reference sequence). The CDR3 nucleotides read TGTGCCAGCAGCCAAACCTTGTCTCTAAACTATGGCTACACCTTC. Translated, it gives CASSQTLSLNYGYTF.

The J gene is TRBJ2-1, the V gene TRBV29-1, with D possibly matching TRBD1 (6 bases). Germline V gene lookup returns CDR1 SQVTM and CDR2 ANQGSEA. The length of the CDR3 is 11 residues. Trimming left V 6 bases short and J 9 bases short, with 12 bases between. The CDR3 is CSVAGVGEQFF. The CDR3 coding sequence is TGCAGCGTCGCAGGGGTTGGTGAGCAGTTCTTC.

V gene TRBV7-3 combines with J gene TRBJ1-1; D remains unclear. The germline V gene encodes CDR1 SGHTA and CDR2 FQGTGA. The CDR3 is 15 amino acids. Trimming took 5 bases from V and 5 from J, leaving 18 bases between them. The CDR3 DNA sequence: TGTGCCAGCAGCCCCGGGAATACAATGGGGACTGAAGCTTTCTTT. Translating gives CASSPGNTMGTEAFF.

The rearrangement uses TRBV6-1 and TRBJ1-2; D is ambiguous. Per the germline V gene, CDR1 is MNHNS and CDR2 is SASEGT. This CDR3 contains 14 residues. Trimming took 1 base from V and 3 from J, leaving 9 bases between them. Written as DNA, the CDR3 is TGTGCCAGCAGTGAAGGGAAAAGCTACTATGGCTACACCTTC. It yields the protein CASSEGKSYYGYTF.

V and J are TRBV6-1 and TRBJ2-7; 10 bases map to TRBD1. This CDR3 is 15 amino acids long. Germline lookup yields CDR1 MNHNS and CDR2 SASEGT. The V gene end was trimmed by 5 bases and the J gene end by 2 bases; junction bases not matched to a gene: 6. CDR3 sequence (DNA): TGTGCCAGCAGTCCCCGACAGGGGGCTGCCTACGAGCAGTACTTC. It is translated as CASSPRQGAAYEQYF.

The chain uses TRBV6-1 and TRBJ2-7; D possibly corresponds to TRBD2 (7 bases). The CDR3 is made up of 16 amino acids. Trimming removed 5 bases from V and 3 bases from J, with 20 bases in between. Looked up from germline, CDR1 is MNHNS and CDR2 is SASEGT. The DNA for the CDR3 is TGTGCCAGCAGTCCATGGGTTGGCGGGGGCTTCTACGAGCAGTACTTC. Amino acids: CASSPWVGGGFYEQYF.

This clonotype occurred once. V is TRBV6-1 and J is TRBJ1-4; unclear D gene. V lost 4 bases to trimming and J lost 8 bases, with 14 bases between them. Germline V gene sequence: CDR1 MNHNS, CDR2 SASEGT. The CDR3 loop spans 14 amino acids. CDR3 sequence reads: CASSVRPRGEKLFF. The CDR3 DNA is TGTGCCAGCAGTGTACGACCAAGAGGGGAAAAACTGTTTTTT.